The 11 T cell receptor beta chains below all came from one sample that was sequenced in a study of T cell responses to AZD1222 COVID-19 vaccine. TCRdb keeps only in-frame clones here, not all; method: immunoSEQ multiplex PCR. The sample holds around 200,000 clones, roughly 91% seen once. The sequencing used peripheral blood, collected 28 days after the second dose of the MenACWY control vaccine. The receptors shown here come from an adult who received the MenACWY meningococcal vaccine as a control.

CDR3 amino acids: CAWSTSGGYNEQFF. In nucleotides, the CDR3 is TGTGCCTGGAGTACTAGCGGGGGTTACAATGAGCAGTTCTTC. The chain combines TRBV30 with TRBJ2-1; 11 bases agree with TRBD2. V gave up 2 bases and J gave up 4 bases; unmatched junction bases: 1. CDR1 is GTSNPN, CDR2 SVGIG, per germline (reference sequence). The CDR3 extends over 14 amino acids.

The chain links TRBV5-4 to TRBJ2-7, with D perhaps assigned TRBD1 or TRBD2 (5 bases each). The CDR3 runs to 17 residues. Germline values: CDR1 SGHNT, CDR2 YYREEE (reference sequence). Trimming removed 4 bases at V and 5 bases at J, with 25 bases between. The CDR3 DNA is TGTGCCAGCAGCGGCCCCTTACGAAACCCCGAGGGGAACGAGCAGTACTTC. Translation gives CASSGPLRNPEGNEQYF.

The genes are TRBV6-1 and TRBJ1-6; D call uncertain. The CDR3 has 13 residues. The V gene lost 2 bases and the J gene lost 7 bases, with 6 bases spanning the gap. Germline values: CDR1 MNHNS, CDR2 SASEGT. CDR3 residues: CASSETRNSPLHF. In nucleotides, the CDR3 is TGTGCCAGCAGTGAAACACGAAATTCACCCCTCCACTTT.

The chain combines TRBV11-3 with TRBJ2-7; D gene unclear. The CDR3 totals 15 residues. V was clipped by 1 base and J by 0 bases, with 10 bases between them. CDR1 and CDR2 (germline): SGHNT, YENEEA. Written as DNA, the CDR3 is TGTGCCAGCAGCTTAGGGTCCCAGACCTCCTACGAGCAGTACTTC. It codes for CASSLGSQTSYEQYF.

This chain links TRBV6-1 with TRBJ1-2; no reliable D call. Germline V CDR1 and CDR2: MNHNS, SASEGT. This CDR3 region has 16 residues. V was shortened by 2 bases and J by 1 base, with 14 bases between the two germline ends. The DNA for the CDR3 is TGTGCCAGCAGTGAACAGGCAGGCTCACTTAACTATGGCTACACCTTC. The encoded protein is CASSEQAGSLNYGYTF.

V is TRBV2 and J is TRBJ1-1; D call uncertain. CDR1 and CDR2 from the germline V gene are SNHLY and FYNNEI. The CDR3 is 13 residues long. Trimming took off 2 bases at V and 1 base at J, with 5 bases between the two ends. Written as DNA, the CDR3 is TGTGCCAGCAGTGAACTGGAGAACACTGAAGCTTTCTTT. It yields the protein CASSELENTEAFF.

This chain links TRBV7-9 with TRBJ2-7; D not certain. There are 12 residues in the CDR3. V lost 3 bases to trimming and J lost 2 bases, with 5 bases between them. Germline V gene sequence: CDR1 SEHNR, CDR2 FQNEAQ (reference sequence). CDR3 protein: CASSFYPYEQYF. CDR3 bases: TGTGCCAGCAGCTTTTATCCCTACGAGCAGTACTTC.

The chain has TRBV18 and TRBJ1-5; D perhaps matches TRBD1 (5 bases). V lost 0 bases and J lost 1, with 7 bases in between. CDR1 and CDR2 from the germline V gene are KGHSH and LQKENI. The CDR3 loop spans 15 amino acids. Written as DNA, the CDR3 is TGTGCCAGCTCACCACCCGGGGGGAGCAATCAGCCCCAGCATTTT. It translates to CASSPPGGSNQPQHF.

DNA for the CDR3: TGTGCCAGCAACCCATGGCCGGAGGACGGCTACACCTTC. It encodes CASNPWPEDGYTF. The chain recombines TRBV6-5 with TRBJ1-2; D not resolved. V shed 7 bases and J shed 8 bases, with 17 bases lying between them. The CDR3 length is 13 residues. Germline V lookup: CDR1 MNHEY, CDR2 SVGAGI.

This chain links TRBV5-1 with TRBJ1-1, with D possibly being TRBD1 (6 bases). Germline values: CDR1 SGHRS, CDR2 YFSETQ. CDR3 size: 14 residues. Trimming left V 4 bases short and J 1 base short, with 11 bases between. CDR3 region: CASSARQENTEAFF. In DNA, the CDR3 is TGCGCCAGCAGCGCGAGACAGGAGAACACTGAAGCTTTCTTT.

V and J are TRBV10-3 and TRBJ1-1, with D perhaps TRBD1 (6 bases). The CDR3 covers 13 residues. V gave up 4 bases and J gave up 4 bases, with 10 bases separating them. In germline, CDR1 is ENHRY, CDR2 SYGVKD. Written as DNA, the CDR3 is TGTGCCATCAGTGCCTACAGGGCCACTGAAGCTTTCTTT. Translating it yields CAISAYRATEAFF.